A selection of T cell receptor beta chains follows, all from one sample in a study of T cell repertoires in ileal Crohn's disease. Profiled with immunoSEQ multiplex PCR; TCRdb holds only in-frame clones, not every one. This table has thousands of clones, roughly 65% appearing once. Sequencing used ileal tissue. These TCRs come from an adult with Crohn's disease. CDR3s include the opening cysteine and the closing phenylalanine or tryptophan. D genes are given only for firm matches. Clone size is given for some rows only: seen once, a few or many times, or a class if the clone is expanded.

d_call	v_call	clone_size	j_call	cdr3_aa	cdr3_nt
.	TRBV5-1	few	TRBJ1-1	CASSLEGGGTEAFF	TGCGCCAGCAGCTTGGAGGGAGGGGGGACTGAAGCTTTCTTT
.	TRBV6-1	once	TRBJ1-2	CASSQGPSGRYGYTF	TGTGCCAGCAGTCAAGGGCCATCCGGGAGGTATGGCTACACCTTC
TRBD1	TRBV6-5	.	TRBJ2-2	CASRTGGNTGELFF	TGTGCCAGCAGGACAGGGGGAAACACCGGGGAGCTGTTTTTT
.	TRBV18	.	TRBJ2-2	CASSPLLSLTNTGELFF	TGTGCCAGCTCACCGCTCCTTTCACTTACTAACACCGGGGAGCTGTTTTTT
TRBD2	TRBV7-2	once	TRBJ2-3	CASSLLAGETDTQYF	TGTGCCAGCAGCTTACTCGCGGGGGAGACAGATACGCAATATTTT
TRBD1	TRBV5-3	.	TRBJ1-1	CARSAGQGRREAFF	TGTGCCAGAAGCGCGGGACAGGGCCGGCGGGAAGCTTTCTTT
.	TRBV6-1	.	TRBJ1-5	CASLVMNGYQPQHF	TGTGCCAGCTTGGTCATGAACGGTTATCAGCCCCAGCATTTT
.	TRBV4-1	.	TRBJ2-3	CASSQGTSTDTQYF	TGCGCCAGCAGCCAAGGGACAAGCACAGATACGCAGTATTTT
.	TRBV6-6	.	TRBJ1-2	CASSYMAGRDHGYTF	TGTGCCAGCAGTTACATGGCAGGGCGGGACCATGGCTACACCTTC
.	TRBV29-1	.	TRBJ2-7	CSVELTDYEQYF	TGCAGCGTTGAGTTAACAGACTACGAGCAGTACTTC
TRBD1	TRBV10-3	.	TRBJ1-6	CATTGGRSYNSPLHF	TGTGCCACCACAGGGGGAAGGTCCTATAATTCACCCCTCCACTTT
TRBD1	TRBV15	.	TRBJ2-7	CATSRDEGAGYEQYF	TGTGCCACCAGCAGAGATGAGGGGGCGGGCTACGAGCAGTACTTC
TRBD2	TRBV9	few	TRBJ2-3	CASSVGLAGVITDTQYF	TGTGCCAGCAGCGTAGGACTAGCGGGGGTCATAACAGATACGCAGTATTTT
.	TRBV7-8	.	TRBJ1-2	CASSLESGQYGYTF	TGTGCCAGCAGCTTAGAATCTGGTCAGTATGGCTACACCTTC
TRBD1	TRBV6-4	.	TRBJ2-1	CASSDGTGTYNEQFF	TGTGCCAGCAGTGACGGGACAGGGACCTACAATGAGCAGTTCTTC
.	TRBV7-6	.	TRBJ1-1	CASSVAGYTEAFF	TGTGCCAGCAGCGTTGCAGGGTACACTGAAGCTTTCTTT
.	TRBV7-8	.	TRBJ2-5	CASSLVSRLPQETQYF	TGTGCCAGCAGCTTAGTCTCCCGACTACCTCAAGAGACCCAGTACTTC
TRBD1	TRBV7-2	.	TRBJ1-2	CASSSTGGVLGGYTF	TGTGCCAGCAGCTCAACAGGGGGCGTTCTTGGTGGCTACACCTTC
TRBD1	TRBV30	.	TRBJ2-5	CAFRTGRETQYF	TGTGCCTTTCGGACAGGGAGGGAGACCCAGTACTTC
TRBD1	TRBV6-1	.	TRBJ1-5	CASSVSRGQPQHF	TGTGCCAGCAGTGTATCCAGGGGGCAGCCCCAGCATTTT
TRBD2	TRBV4-3	once	TRBJ2-1	CASSQTSVKSSYNEQFF	TGCGCCAGCAGCCAAACTAGCGTCAAGAGCTCCTACAATGAGCAGTTCTTC
TRBD1	TRBV9	.	TRBJ2-2	CASSVAQGYTGELFF	TGTGCCAGCAGCGTGGCACAGGGGTACACCGGGGAGCTGTTTTTT
TRBD2	TRBV27	once	TRBJ2-7	CASSLTGGEQYF	TGTGCCAGCAGTTTAACGGGGGGCGAGCAGTACTTC
.	TRBV29-1	.	TRBJ2-7	CSVGRGYEQYF	TGCAGCGTTGGGCGAGGTTACGAGCAGTACTTC